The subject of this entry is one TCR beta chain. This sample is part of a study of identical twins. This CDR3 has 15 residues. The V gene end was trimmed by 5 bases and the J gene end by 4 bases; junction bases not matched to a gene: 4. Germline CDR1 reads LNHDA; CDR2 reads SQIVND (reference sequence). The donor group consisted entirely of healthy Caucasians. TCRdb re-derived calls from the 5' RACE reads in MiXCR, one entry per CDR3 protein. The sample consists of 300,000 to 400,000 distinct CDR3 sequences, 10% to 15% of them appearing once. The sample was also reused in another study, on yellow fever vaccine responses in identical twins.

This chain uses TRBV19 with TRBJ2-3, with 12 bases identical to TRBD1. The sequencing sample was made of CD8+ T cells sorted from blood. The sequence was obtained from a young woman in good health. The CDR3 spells CASSWDRGRADTQYF. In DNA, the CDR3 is TGTGCCAGTAGTTGGGACAGGGGGCGAGCAGATACGCAGTATTTT.